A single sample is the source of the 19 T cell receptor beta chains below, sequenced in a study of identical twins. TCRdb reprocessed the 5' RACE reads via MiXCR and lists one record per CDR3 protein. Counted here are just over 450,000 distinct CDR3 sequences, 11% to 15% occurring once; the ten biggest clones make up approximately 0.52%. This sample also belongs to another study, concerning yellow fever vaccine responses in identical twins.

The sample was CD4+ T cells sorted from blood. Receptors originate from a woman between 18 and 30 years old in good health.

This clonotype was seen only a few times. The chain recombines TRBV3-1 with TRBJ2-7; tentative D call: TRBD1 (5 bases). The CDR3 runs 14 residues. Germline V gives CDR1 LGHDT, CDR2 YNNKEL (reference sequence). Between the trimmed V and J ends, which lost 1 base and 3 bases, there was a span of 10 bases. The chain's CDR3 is CASSQGTFGYEQYF. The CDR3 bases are TGTGCCAGCAGCCAAGGGACATTTGGCTACGAGCAGTACTTC.

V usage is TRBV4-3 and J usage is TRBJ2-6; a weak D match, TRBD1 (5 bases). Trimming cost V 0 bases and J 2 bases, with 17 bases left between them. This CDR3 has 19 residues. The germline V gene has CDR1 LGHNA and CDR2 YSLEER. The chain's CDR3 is CASSQDAPVGPAGANVLTF. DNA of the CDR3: TGCGCCAGCAGCCAAGATGCCCCAGTGGGGCCCGCTGGGGCCAACGTCCTGACTTTC.

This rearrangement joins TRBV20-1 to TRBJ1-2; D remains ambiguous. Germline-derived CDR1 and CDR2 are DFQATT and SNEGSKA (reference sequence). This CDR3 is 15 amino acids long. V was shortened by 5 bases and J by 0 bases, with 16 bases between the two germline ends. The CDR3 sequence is CSAQRMHKTNYGYTF. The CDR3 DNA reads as TGCAGTGCTCAGAGAATGCACAAGACTAACTATGGCTACACCTTC.

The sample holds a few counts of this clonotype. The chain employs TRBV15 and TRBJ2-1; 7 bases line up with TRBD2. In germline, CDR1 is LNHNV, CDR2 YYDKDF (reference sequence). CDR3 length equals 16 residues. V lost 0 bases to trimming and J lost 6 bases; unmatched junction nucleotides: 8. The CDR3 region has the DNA TGTGCCACCAGCAGAGAGTCCAGCGGGGTACTCAATGAGCAGTTCTTC. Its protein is CATSRESSGVLNEQFF.

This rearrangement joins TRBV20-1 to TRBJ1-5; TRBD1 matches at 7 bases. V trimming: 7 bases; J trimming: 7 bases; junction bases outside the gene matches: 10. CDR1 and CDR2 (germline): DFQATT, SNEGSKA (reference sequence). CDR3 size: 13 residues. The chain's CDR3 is CSVNRQGRQPQHF. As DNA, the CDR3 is TGCAGTGTTAACAGACAGGGCAGGCAGCCCCAGCATTTT.

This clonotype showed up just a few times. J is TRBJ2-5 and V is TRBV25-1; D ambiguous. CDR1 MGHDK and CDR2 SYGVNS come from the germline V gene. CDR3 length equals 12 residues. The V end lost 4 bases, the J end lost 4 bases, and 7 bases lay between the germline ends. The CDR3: CASSVLGETQYF. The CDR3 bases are TGTGCCAGCAGTGTTCTGGGAGAGACCCAGTACTTC.

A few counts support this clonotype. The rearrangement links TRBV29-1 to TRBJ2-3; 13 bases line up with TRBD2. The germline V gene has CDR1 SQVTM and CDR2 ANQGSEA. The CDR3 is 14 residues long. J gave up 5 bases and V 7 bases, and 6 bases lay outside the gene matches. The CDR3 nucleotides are TGCAGCGCGCGGACTAGCGGGAGACAAGATACGCAGTATTTT. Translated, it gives CSARTSGRQDTQYF.

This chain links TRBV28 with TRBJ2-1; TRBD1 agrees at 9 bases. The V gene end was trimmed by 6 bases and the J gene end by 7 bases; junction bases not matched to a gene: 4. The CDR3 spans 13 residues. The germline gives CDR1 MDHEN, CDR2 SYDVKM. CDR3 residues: CASRGTGRNEQFF. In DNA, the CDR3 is TGTGCCAGCAGGGGGACAGGGAGAAATGAGCAGTTCTTC.

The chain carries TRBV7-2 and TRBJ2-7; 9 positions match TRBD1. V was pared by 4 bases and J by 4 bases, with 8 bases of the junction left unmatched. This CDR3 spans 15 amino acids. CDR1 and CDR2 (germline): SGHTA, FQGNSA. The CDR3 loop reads CASSSRDREGYEQYF. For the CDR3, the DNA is TGTGCCAGCAGCTCCCGGGACAGGGAAGGTTACGAGCAGTACTTC.

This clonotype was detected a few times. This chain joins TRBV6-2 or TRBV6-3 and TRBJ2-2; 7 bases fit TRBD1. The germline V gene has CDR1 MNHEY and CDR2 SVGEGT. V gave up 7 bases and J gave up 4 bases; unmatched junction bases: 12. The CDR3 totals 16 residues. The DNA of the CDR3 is TGTGCCAGCATGGGGCCGGGACAGAGCTCCACCGGGGAGCTGTTTTTT. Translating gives CASMGPGQSSTGELFF.

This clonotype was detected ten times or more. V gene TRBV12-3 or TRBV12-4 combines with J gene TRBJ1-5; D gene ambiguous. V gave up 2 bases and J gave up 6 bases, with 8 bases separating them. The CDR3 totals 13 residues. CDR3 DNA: TGTGCCAGCAGTTTATTCGGGGTTCAGCCCCAGCATTTT. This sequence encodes CASSLFGVQPQHF.

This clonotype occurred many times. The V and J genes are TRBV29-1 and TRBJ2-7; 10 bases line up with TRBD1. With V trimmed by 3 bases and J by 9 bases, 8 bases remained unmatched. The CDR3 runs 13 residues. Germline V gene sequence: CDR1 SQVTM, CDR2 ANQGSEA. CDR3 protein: CSVEGTGVFGQYF. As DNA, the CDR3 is TGCAGCGTTGAGGGGACAGGGGTTTTCGGGCAGTACTTC.

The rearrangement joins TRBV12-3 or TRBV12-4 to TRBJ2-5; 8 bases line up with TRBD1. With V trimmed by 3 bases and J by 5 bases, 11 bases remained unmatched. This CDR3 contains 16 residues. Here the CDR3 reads CASSFRTGTKGETQYF. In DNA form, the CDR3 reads TGTGCCAGCAGTTTTAGGACAGGGACGAAGGGTGAGACCCAGTACTTC.

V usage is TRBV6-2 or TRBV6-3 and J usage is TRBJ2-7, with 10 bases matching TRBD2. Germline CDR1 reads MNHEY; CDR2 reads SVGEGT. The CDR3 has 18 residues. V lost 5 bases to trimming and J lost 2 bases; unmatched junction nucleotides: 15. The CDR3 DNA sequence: TGTGCCAGCAGTCGGTGGGCTAGCGGGAGTCTTTCGGCCTACGAGCAGTACTTC. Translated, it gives CASSRWASGSLSAYEQYF.

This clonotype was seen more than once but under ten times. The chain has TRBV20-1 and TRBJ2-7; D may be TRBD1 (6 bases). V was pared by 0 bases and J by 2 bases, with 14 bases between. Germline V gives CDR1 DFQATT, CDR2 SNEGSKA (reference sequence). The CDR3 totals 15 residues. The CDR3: CSARDDLRTAYEQYF. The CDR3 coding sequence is TGCAGTGCTAGAGATGACCTTAGGACAGCCTACGAGCAGTACTTC.

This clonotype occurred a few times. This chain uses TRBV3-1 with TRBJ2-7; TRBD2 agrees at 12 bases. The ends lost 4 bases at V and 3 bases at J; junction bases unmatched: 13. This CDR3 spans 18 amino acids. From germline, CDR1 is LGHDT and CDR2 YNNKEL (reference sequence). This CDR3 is CASSPGTSGSLSHYEQYF. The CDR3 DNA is TGTGCCAGCAGCCCCGGGACTAGCGGGTCGCTCTCGCACTACGAGCAGTACTTC.

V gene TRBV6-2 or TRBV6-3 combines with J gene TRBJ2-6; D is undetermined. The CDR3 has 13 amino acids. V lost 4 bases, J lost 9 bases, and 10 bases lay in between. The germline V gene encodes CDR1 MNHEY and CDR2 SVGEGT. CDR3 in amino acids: CASSWSVGNVLTF. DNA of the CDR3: TGTGCCAGCAGTTGGTCGGTAGGCAACGTCCTGACTTTC.

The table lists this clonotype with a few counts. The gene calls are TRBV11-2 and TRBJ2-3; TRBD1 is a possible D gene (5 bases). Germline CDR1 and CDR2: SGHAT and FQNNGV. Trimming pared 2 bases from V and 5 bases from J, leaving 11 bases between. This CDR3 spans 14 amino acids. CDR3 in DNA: TGTGCCAGCAGCTTATTCAGGGCCGTAGATACGCAGTATTTT. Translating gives CASSLFRAVDTQYF.

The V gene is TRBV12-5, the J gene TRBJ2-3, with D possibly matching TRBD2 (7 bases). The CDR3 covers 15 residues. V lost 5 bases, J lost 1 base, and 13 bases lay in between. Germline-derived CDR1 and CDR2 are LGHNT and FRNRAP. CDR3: CASGPGGGGTDTQYF. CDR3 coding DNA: TGTGCTAGTGGTCCCGGAGGGGGGGGCACAGATACGCAGTATTTT.